A selection of T cell receptor beta chains follows, all from one sample in a study of cytomegalovirus exposure and HLA in healthy donors. Clones were read by immunoSEQ multiplex PCR, and TCRdb kept only the in-frame ones, dropping some. The data show 150,000 to 180,000 clones, under 80% seen once. Source material: PBMCs. The receptors originated from a man aged 25 to 45 in good health and CMV-seronegative. The CDR3 runs from the conserved cysteine through the conserved F or W. The D gene is left open where the match is weak. A row's size may be missing; if present it is once, few, many or a size class.

v_gene	j_gene	abundance	d_gene	CDR3aa	CDR3nt
TRBV2	TRBJ2-1	NA	TRBD2	CASSSRRGAYNEQFF	TGTGCCAGCAGCTCCCGGCGGGGGGCTTACAATGAGCAGTTCTTC
TRBV5-1	TRBJ1-1	NA	TRBD1	CASSLEQGARGIEAFF	TGCGCCAGCAGCCTAGAACAGGGGGCGCGAGGAATTGAAGCTTTCTTT
TRBV7-2	TRBJ2-3	NA	TRBD1	CASSGWTGGTDTQYF	TGTGCCAGCAGCGGATGGACAGGGGGCACAGATACGCAGTATTTT
TRBV28	TRBJ2-1	NA	TRBD2	CASTEGGGGAYNEQFF	TGTGCCAGCACCGAAGGAGGCGGGGGGGCCTACAATGAGCAGTTCTTC
TRBV7-2	TRBJ1-1	NA	NA	CASSLAGRGIEAFF	TGTGCCAGCAGCTTAGCCGGCCGAGGGATTGAAGCTTTCTTT
TRBV4-2	TRBJ2-7	few	NA	CASSQTGESSYEQYF	TGTGCCAGCAGCCAGACAGGTGAGAGCTCCTACGAGCAGTACTTC
TRBV12-1	TRBJ1-2	NA	NA	CASSLGPRDPHGYTF	TGTGCCAGCAGCCTCGGCCCCAGGGATCCCCATGGCTACACCTTC
TRBV5-1	TRBJ2-5	NA	NA	CASSSGSGAVAETQYF	TGCGCCAGCAGCTCGGGATCAGGCGCGGTCGCGGAGACCCAGTACTTC
TRBV7-2	TRBJ2-1	few	TRBD1	CASSLWTGGHEQFF	TGTGCCAGCAGCCTCTGGACAGGGGGCCATGAGCAGTTCTTC
TRBV19	TRBJ2-7	NA	TRBD2	CASRTSGDSYEQYF	TGTGCCAGTAGGACTAGCGGAGACTCCTACGAGCAGTACTTC
TRBV19	TRBJ2-3	NA	TRBD2	CASTLAGGSTDTQYF	TGTGCCAGCACACTAGCGGGGGGTAGCACAGATACGCAGTATTTT
TRBV19	TRBJ2-1	NA	TRBD2	CASSIDLGGTYEQFF	TGTGCCAGTAGTATAGATCTGGGAGGGACCTATGAGCAGTTCTTC
TRBV15	TRBJ2-5	NA	TRBD2	CATSRASGGETQYF	TGTGCCACCAGCAGAGCTAGCGGGGGTGAGACCCAGTACTTC
TRBV2	TRBJ2-3	NA	TRBD2	CASSEAHGRGATDTQYF	TGTGCCAGCAGTGAAGCGCACGGGCGGGGGGCCACAGATACGCAGTATTTT
TRBV7-7	TRBJ1-5	NA	TRBD1	CASTPGTDGSYQPQHF	TGTGCTAGCACCCCGGGGACAGACGGGTCCTATCAGCCCCAGCATTTT
TRBV7-9	TRBJ2-3	NA	TRBD2	CASAGGGGTDTQYF	TGTGCCAGCGCGGGAGGGGGGGGCACAGATACGCAGTATTTT
TRBV19	TRBJ2-3	NA	TRBD1	CASSSVFSGGPDTQYF	TGTGCCAGTAGTTCTGTTTTCTCAGGGGGTCCAGATACGCAGTATTTT
TRBV5-1	TRBJ1-4	NA	NA	CASSLFGGCGKLFF	TGCGCCAGCAGCTTGTTTGGTGGCTGTGGAAAACTGTTTTTT
TRBV4-2	TRBJ2-7	NA	NA	CASSQDETAAYEQYF	TGTGCCAGCAGCCAAGATGAGACAGCAGCCTACGAGCAGTACTTC
TRBV27	TRBJ2-5	NA	TRBD2	CASGPGGGETQYF	TGTGCCAGCGGGCCGGGCGGGGGAGAGACCCAGTACTTC
TRBV5-1	TRBJ2-7	NA	NA	CASSLGQGVYEQYF	TGCGCCAGCAGCTTGGGCCAGGGTGTCTACGAGCAGTACTTC
TRBV7-3	TRBJ1-3	NA	TRBD1	CASSPTGGTIYF	TGTGCCAGCAGCCCGACAGGGGGCACCATATATTTT
TRBV27	TRBJ1-2	NA	TRBD1	CASSRDRVVCGYPF	TGTGCCAGCAGCCGGGACAGGGTGGTGTGCGGCTACCCCTTC
TRBV28	TRBJ2-3	few	TRBD1	CASRGTGTGNTDTQYF	TGTGCCAGCAGGGGGACCGGGACAGGGAACACAGATACGCAGTATTTT
TRBV5-6	TRBJ1-1	NA	NA	CASSDVADLNTEAFF	TGTGCCAGCAGCGATGTTGCAGATTTGAACACTGAAGCTTTCTTT
TRBV10-3	TRBJ2-5	NA	NA	CAISETRQGLYQETQYF	TGTGCCATCAGTGAGACCCGACAGGGACTCTACCAAGAGACCCAGTACTTC
TRBV7-8	TRBJ2-5	NA	TRBD1	CASTVQTGGVETQYF	TGTGCCAGCACCGTTCAGACAGGGGGTGTCGAGACCCAGTACTTC
TRBV19	TRBJ1-6	NA	NA	CASSMSGAGSPLHF	TGTGCCAGTAGTATGAGCGGGGCTGGGTCACCCCTCCACTTT
TRBV19	TRBJ1-2	NA	TRBD1	CASSLRDSLYGYTF	TGTGCCAGTAGCCTACGGGACAGCTTATATGGCTACACCTTC
TRBV30	TRBJ2-7	NA	TRBD2	CAWAPPGGGVYEQYF	TGTGCCTGGGCTCCCCCTGGCGGGGGAGTCTACGAGCAGTACTTC
TRBV28	TRBJ2-1	NA	TRBD2	CASSLSLGLAGAYNEQFF	TGTGCCAGCAGTTTATCCCTTGGACTAGCGGGGGCATACAATGAGCAGTTCTTC
TRBV5-1	TRBJ2-5	NA	TRBD2	CASSPLAGGSQETQYF	TGCGCCAGCAGCCCACTAGCGGGGGGCTCACAAGAGACCCAGTACTTC
TRBV5-6	TRBJ2-1	few	TRBD2	CASSLLAGGLSEQFF	TGTGCCAGCAGCCTTCTAGCGGGGGGGCTTAGCGAGCAGTTCTTC
TRBV19	TRBJ1-4	few	NA	CASSPSRANEKLFF	TGTGCCAGTAGCCCGTCTCGGGCTAATGAAAAACTGTTTTTT
TRBV11-3	TRBJ2-7	NA	TRBD1	CASSYGQGADEQYF	TGTGCCAGCAGTTATGGACAGGGGGCGGACGAGCAGTACTTC
TRBV7-9	TRBJ1-1	NA	NA	CASSLGGGNTEAFF	TGTGCCAGCAGCTTAGGGGGGGGGAACACTGAAGCTTTCTTT
TRBV5-5	TRBJ2-3	NA	TRBD1	CASSPQGVFTDTQYF	TGTGCCAGCAGCCCGCAGGGGGTGTTTACAGATACGCAGTATTTT
TRBV19	TRBJ1-1	NA	NA	CASSMSGVTEAFF	TGTGCCAGTAGTATGTCGGGAGTCACTGAAGCTTTCTTT
TRBV6-1	TRBJ2-7	NA	TRBD2	CASSPRLAGDYEQYF	TGTGCCAGCAGTCCACGACTAGCGGGGGACTACGAGCAGTACTTC